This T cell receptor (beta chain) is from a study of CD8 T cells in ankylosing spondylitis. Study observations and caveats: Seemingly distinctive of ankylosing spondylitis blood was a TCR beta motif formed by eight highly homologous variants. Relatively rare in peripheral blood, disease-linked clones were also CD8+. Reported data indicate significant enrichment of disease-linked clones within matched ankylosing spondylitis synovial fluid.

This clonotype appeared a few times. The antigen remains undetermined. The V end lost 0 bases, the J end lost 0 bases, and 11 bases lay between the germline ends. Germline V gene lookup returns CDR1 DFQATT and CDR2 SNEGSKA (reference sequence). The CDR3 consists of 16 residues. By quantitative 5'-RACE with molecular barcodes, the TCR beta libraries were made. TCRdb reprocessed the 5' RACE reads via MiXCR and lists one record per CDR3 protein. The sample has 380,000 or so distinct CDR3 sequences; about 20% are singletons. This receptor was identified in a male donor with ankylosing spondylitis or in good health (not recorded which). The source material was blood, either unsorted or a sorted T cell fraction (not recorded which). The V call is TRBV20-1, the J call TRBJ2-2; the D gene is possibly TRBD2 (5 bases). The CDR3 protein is CSAREILAPNTGELFF. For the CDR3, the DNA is TGCAGTGCTAGAGAAATCCTAGCCCCGAACACCGGGGAGCTGTTTTTT.